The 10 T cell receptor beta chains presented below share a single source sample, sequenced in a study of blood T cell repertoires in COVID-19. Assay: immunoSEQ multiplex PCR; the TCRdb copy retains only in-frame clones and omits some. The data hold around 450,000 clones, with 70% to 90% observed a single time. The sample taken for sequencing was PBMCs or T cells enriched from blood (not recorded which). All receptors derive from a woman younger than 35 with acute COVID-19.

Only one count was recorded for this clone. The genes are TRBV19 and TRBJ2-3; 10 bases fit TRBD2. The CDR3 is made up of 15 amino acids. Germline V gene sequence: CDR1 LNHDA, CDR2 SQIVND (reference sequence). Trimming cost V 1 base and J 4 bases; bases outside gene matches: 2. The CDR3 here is CASSIGLAGADTQYF. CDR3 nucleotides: TGTGCCAGTAGTATAGGACTAGCGGGCGCAGATACGCAGTATTTT.

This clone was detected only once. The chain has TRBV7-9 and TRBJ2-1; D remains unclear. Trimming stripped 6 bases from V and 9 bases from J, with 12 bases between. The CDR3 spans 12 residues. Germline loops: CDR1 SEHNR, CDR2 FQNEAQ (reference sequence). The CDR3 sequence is CASRPLSGEQFF. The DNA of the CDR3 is TGTGCCAGCAGACCCCTATCGGGTGAGCAGTTCTTC.

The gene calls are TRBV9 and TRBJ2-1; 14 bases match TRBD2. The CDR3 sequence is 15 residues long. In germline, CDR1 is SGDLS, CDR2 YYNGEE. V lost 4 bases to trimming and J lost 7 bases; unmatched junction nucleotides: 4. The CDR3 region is CASSLTSGRGNEQFF. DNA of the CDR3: TGTGCCAGCAGCTTGACTAGCGGGAGGGGTAATGAGCAGTTCTTC.

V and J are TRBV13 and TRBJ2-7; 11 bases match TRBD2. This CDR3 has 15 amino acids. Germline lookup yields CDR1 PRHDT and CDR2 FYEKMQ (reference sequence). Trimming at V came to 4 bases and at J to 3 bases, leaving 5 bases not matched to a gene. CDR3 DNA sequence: TGTGCCAGCAGCTCGAGACTAGCGGGAATCTACGAGCAGTACTTC. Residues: CASSSRLAGIYEQYF.

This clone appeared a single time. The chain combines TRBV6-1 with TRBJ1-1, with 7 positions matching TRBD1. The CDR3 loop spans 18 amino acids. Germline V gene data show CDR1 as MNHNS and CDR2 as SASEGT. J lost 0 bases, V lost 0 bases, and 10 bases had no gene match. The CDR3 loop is CASSEARGGLNMNTEAFF. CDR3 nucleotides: TGTGCCAGCAGTGAAGCGAGAGGGGGCCTTAACATGAACACTGAAGCTTTCTTT.

CDR3 region: CASSWDSNYGYTF. The CDR3 DNA reads TGTGCCAGCAGTTGGGACAGTAACTATGGCTACACCTTC. The chain is built from TRBV12-3 or TRBV12-4 and TRBJ1-2, with 7 bases fitting TRBD1. Trimming took 4 bases from V and 1 from J; bases not matched to a gene: 0. This CDR3 comprises 13 residues.

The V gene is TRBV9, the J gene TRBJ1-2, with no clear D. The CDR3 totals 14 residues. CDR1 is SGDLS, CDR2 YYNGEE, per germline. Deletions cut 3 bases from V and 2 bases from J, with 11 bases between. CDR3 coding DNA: TGTGCCAGCAGCGCCGAGGCCGGGAACTATGGCTACACCTTC. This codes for CASSAEAGNYGYTF.

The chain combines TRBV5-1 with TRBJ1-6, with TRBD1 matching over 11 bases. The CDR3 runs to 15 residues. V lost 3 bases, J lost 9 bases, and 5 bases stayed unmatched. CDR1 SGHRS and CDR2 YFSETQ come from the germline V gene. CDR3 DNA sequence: TGCGCCAGCAGCTACGGACAGGGGGCCAGTTCACCCCTCCACTTT. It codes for CASSYGQGASSPLHF.

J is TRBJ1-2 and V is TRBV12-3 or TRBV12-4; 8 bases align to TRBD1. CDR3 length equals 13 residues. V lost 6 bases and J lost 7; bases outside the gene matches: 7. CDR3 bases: TGTGCCAGCAGACTGACAGGGGTGAGTGGCTACACCTTC. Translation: CASRLTGVSGYTF.

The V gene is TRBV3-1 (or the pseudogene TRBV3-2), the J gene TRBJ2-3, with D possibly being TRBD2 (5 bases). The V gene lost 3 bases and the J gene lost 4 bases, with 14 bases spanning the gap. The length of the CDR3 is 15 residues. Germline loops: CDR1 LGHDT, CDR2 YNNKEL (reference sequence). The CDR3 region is CASSQELGVADTQYF. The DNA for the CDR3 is TGTGCCAGCAGCCAGGAGTTGGGAGTCGCAGATACGCAGTATTTT.